A single count supports the clone carrying this T cell receptor (beta chain). What it recognizes is unknown. Researchers reported that TCR beta cDNA libraries carried unique molecular identifiers. Once roughly 0.85 to 11 million T cells were used, roughly 0.5 million cDNA molecules resulted. A single record per CDR3 protein comes from TCRdb applying MiXCR to the PCR reads. The sample gives approximately 730,000 distinct CDR3 sequences, approximately 44% of which show up once; approximately 4.4% is in the top ten. Germline assignment: CDR1 MGHDK and CDR2 SYGVNS. This CDR3 has 15 residues. V dropped 3 bases and J dropped 5 bases, with 16 bases sitting between them. The data belong to a study of post-analysis software for immune sequencing data. Study findings and constraints: Elevated frequency relative to controls characterized roughly five TRBV segments in patients, TRBV5-6, TRBV5-1 and TRBV20-1 among them. People with multiple sclerosis had a significantly lower normalized Chao1 diversity than controls did. F measure grouped same-batch samples tightly together.

The sequencing input was blood. V usage is TRBV25-1 and J usage is TRBJ1-2, with a tentative D call TRBD1 (6 bases). This TCR derives from a girl aged 5-17 years with multiple sclerosis. The CDR3 region is CASSDRFGGVYGYTF. In DNA, the CDR3 is TGTGCCAGCAGTGATCGGTTTGGGGGCGTATATGGCTACACCTTC.